This T cell receptor beta chain stems from a study of shared clonotypes between healthy human individuals. Study-wide findings and caveats: The donor pool, a small one, limited the genetic and exposure-history diversity represented.

On this clone: Its antigen is unknown.

The assay was run at deep level. The assay was immunoSEQ multiplex PCR, and TCRdb's table has in-frame clones only and misses some. Among about 770,000 clones, over 60% were seen once, and the ten largest hold roughly 1.8%. This CDR3 has 13 residues. Trimming pared 1 base from V and 9 bases from J, leaving 12 bases between. Per germline, CDR1 SGHAT and CDR2 FQNNGV. All of the donors resided in Nashville, Tennessee, and each was a Caucasian adult. The rearrangement joins TRBV11-2 to TRBJ1-1; D not certain. This receptor was taken from a woman in her twenties or thirties in good health. Source material: memory CD4+ T cells sorted from blood. Sample subset: CD45RA-negative fraction. In DNA form, the CDR3 reads TGTGCCAGCAGCTTAGTCCAGACCGGGAAAGCTTTCTTT. Translated: CASSLVQTGKAFF.